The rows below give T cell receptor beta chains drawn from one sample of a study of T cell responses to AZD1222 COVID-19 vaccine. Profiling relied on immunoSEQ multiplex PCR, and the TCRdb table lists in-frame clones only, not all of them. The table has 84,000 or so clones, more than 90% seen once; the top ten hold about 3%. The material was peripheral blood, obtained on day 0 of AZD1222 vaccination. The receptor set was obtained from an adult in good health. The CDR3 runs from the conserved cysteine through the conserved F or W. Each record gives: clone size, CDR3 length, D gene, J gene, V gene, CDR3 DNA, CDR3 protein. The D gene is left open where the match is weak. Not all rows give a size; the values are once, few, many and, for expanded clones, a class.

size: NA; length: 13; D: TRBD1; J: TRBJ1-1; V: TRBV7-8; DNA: TGTGCCAGCAGCGAACAGGGGAGGACTGAAGCTTTCTTT; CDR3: CASSEQGRTEAFF
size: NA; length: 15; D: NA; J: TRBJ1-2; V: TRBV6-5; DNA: TGTGCCAGCAGTACCATACCGGGACGTTTCTATGGCTACACCTTC; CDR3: CASSTIPGRFYGYTF
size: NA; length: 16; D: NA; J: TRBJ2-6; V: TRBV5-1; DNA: TGCGCCAGCAGCTTGGGTGGGTACTCTGGGGCCAACGTCCTGACTTTC; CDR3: CASSLGGYSGANVLTF
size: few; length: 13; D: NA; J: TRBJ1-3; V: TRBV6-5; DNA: TGTGCCAGCAGGGCCCCGGCTGGAAACACCATATATTTT; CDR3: CASRAPAGNTIYF
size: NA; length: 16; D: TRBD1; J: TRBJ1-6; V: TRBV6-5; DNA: TGTGCCAGCAGTTCCCTCGGACAGGGTTTAGGTTCACCCCTCCACTTT; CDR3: CASSSLGQGLGSPLHF
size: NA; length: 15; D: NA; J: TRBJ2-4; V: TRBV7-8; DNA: TGTGCCAGCAGCTTAGCTCCCAGGGAAAGTAGCATTCAGTACTTC; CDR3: CASSLAPRESSIQYF
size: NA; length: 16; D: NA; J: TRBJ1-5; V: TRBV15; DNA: TGTGCCACCAGCAGAGATAAGTCCGAACGCAATCAGCCCCAGCATTTT; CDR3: CATSRDKSERNQPQHF
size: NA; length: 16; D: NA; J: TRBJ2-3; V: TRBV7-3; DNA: TGTGCCAGCAGCTTAGAGGGCAGGTGGATAACAGATACGCAGTATTTT; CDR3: CASSLEGRWITDTQYF
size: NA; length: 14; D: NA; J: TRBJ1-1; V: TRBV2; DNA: TGTGCCAGTAACATTGTGGGCCCGCTTGCTGAAGCTTTCTTT; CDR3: CASNIVGPLAEAFF
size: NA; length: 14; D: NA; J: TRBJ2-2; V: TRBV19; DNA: TGTGCCAGTAGTATTCAGTCCAGCACCGGGGAGCTGTTTTTT; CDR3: CASSIQSSTGELFF
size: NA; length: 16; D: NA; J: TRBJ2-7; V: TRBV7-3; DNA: TGTGCCAGCAGCCGAACACCCCTTGGGCAGGGAGGCGAGCAGTACTTC; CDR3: CASSRTPLGQGGEQYF
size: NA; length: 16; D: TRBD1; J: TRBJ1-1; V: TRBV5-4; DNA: TGTGCCAGCAGCCCCGGTCAGGGGGCAGGATGGCTTGAAGCTTTCTTT; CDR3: CASSPGQGAGWLEAFF
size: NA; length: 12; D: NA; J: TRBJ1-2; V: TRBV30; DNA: TGTGCCTGGGACTCTACGGGCCGCGGCTACACCTTC; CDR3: CAWDSTGRGYTF
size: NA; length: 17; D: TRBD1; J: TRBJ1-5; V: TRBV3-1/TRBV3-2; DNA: TGTGCCAGCAGCCCTGGACAGGGGGCCACCCGGATTCCGCCCCAGCATTTT; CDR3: CASSPGQGATRIPPQHF
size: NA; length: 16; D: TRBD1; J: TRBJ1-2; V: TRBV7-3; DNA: TGTGCCAGCAGCCCTGACGGGACAGGGGTTAATTATGGCTACACCTTC; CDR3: CASSPDGTGVNYGYTF
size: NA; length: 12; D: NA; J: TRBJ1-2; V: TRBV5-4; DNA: TGTGCCAGCAGCTTGGCTCCCAATGGCTACACCTTC; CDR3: CASSLAPNGYTF
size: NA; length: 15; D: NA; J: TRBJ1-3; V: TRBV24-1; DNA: TGTGCCACCAGTGACTGGACAGAGGGAGGAAACACCATATATTTT; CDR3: CATSDWTEGGNTIYF
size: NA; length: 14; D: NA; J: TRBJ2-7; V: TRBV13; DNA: TGTGCCAGCAGCTTAGAGGAAGAGGGCTACGAGCAGTACTTC; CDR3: CASSLEEEGYEQYF
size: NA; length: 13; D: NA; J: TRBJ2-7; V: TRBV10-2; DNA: TGCGCCAGCACTGACACCAGCTCCTACGAGCAGTACTTC; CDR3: CASTDTSSYEQYF
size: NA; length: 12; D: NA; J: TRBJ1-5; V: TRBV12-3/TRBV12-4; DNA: TGTGCCTCAGGACGGGATTATCAGCCCCAGCATTTT; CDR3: CASGRDYQPQHF
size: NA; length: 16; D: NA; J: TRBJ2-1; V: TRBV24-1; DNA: TGTGCCACCAGTGATTCTCGGGCCGGTTTATACAATGAGCAGTTCTTC; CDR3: CATSDSRAGLYNEQFF
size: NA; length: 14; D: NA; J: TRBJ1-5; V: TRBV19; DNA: TGTGCCAGTAGTCGGAACGGGGGGTACGAGGCCCAGCATTTT; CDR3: CASSRNGGYEAQHF
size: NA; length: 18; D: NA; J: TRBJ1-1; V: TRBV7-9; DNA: TGTGCCAGCAGCCCAAGTGGCGATCCGGGACAAGCGAACACTGAAGCTTTCTTT; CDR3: CASSPSGDPGQANTEAFF
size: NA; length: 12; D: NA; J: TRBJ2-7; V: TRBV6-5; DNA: TGTGCCAGCAGGGACTATAACTACGAGCAGTACTTC; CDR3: CASRDYNYEQYF
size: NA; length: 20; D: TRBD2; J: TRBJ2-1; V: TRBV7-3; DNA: TGTGCCAGCAGCTTAATACCGGGACTAGCGGGAGGGCCGGGGTACAATGAGCAGTTCTTC; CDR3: CASSLIPGLAGGPGYNEQFF
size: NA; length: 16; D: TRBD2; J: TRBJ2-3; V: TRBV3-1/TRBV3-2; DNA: TGTGCCAGCAGCCGTCGACTAGCGGGTGGGACAGATACGCAGTATTTT; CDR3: CASSRRLAGGTDTQYF
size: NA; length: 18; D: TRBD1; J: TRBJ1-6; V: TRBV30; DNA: TGTGCCTGGAGACTTAGGGACAGGGGAAGATCGACTAATTCACCCCTCCACTTT; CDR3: CAWRLRDRGRSTNSPLHF
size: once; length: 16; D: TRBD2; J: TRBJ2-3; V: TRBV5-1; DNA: TGCGCCAGCAGCTTGTCTAGCGGGGCTCGCACAGATACGCAGTATTTT; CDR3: CASSLSSGARTDTQYF
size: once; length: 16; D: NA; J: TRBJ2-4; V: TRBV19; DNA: TGTGCCAGTACCCCGGGACCATCACTAGCCAAAAACATTCAGTACTTC; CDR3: CASTPGPSLAKNIQYF
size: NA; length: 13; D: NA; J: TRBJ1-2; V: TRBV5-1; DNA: TGCGCCAGCAGCTTGGAAGTTAGCTATGGCTACACCTTC; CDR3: CASSLEVSYGYTF
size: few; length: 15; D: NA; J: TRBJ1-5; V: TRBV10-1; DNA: TGCGCCAGCAGTGAGTCTGTAGGAGGCGATCAGCCCCAGCATTTT; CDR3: CASSESVGGDQPQHF
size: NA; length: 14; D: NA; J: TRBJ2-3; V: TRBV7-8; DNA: TGTGCCAGCAGCTTCGTTGGTGGCACAGATACGCAGTATTTT; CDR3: CASSFVGGTDTQYF
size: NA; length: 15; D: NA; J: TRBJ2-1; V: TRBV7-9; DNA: TGTGCCAGCAGCTTAGATCTTATTTCCTACAATGAGCAGTTCTTC; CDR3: CASSLDLISYNEQFF
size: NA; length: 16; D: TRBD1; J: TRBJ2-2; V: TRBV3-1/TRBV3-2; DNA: TGTGCCAGCAGTCCGCGGGGACAGGGTCGGTCCGGGGAGCTGTTTTTT; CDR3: CASSPRGQGRSGELFF
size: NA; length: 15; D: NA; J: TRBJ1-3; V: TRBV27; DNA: TGTGCCAGCAGTTTACGGCCGTTCTCTGGAAACACCATATATTTT; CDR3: CASSLRPFSGNTIYF
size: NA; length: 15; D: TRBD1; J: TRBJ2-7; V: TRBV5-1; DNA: TGCGCCAGTTCTACCGGGACAGGGATGAACTACGAGCAGTACTTC; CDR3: CASSTGTGMNYEQYF
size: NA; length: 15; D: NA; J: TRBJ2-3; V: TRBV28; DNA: TGTGCCAGCAGTCTTCCGGGGGCCTTCACAGATACGCAGTATTTT; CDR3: CASSLPGAFTDTQYF
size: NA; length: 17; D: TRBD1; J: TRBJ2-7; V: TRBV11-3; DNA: TGTGCCAGCAGCCCTGGGGACAGGAAGAGGGGGATATACGAGCAGTACTTC; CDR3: CASSPGDRKRGIYEQYF
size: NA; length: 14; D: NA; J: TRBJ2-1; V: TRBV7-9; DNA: TGTGCCAGCAGCTTAGGAAATAACGTGAATGAGCAGTTCTTC; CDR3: CASSLGNNVNEQFF
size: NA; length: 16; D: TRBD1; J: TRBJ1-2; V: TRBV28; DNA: TGTGCCAGCAGTTCCCCCGTGCAGGGGACAGCACGTGGCTACACCTTC; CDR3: CASSSPVQGTARGYTF
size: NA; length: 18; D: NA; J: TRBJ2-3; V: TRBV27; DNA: TGTGCCAGCAGTTTAATCGAGGGTCTTATAGGGAGGACAGATACGCAGTATTTT; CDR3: CASSLIEGLIGRTDTQYF
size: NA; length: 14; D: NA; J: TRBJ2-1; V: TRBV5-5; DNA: TGTGCCAGCAGCACCGGCAGACTCGACAATGAGCAGTTCTTC; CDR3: CASSTGRLDNEQFF
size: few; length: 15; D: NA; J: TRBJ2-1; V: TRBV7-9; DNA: TGTGCCAGCAGCTTAATACTCGCCTCCTACAATGAGCAGTTCTTC; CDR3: CASSLILASYNEQFF
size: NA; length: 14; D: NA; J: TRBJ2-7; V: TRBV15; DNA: TGTGCCACCAGCCCTCAATCCTCTGTCTACGAGCAGTACTTC; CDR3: CATSPQSSVYEQYF
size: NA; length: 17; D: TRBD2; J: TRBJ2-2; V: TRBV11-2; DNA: TGTGCCAGCAGCTTACCTGAGCGGGGGCGAGGAACCGGGGAGCTGTTTTTT; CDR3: CASSLPERGRGTGELFF
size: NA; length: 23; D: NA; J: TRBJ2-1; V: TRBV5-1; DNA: TGCGCCAGCAGCTGGCCCCGGACAGGGGAACGTTGGGTAGCGGGAGGTTCGCACAATGAGCAGTTCTTC; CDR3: CASSWPRTGERWVAGGSHNEQFF
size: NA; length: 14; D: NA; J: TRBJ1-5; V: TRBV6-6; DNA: TGTGCCAGCAGGGCCCTGGGGGGGGTTCAGCCCCAGCATTTT; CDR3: CASRALGGVQPQHF
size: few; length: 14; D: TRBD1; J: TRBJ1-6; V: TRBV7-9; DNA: TGTGCCTTAAGCGGGGGACAGAGAAATTCACCCCTCCACTTT; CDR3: CALSGGQRNSPLHF
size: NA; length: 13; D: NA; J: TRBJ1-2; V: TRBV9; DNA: TGTGCCAGCAGGGGGCAGTTAAACTATGGCTACACCTTC; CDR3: CASRGQLNYGYTF